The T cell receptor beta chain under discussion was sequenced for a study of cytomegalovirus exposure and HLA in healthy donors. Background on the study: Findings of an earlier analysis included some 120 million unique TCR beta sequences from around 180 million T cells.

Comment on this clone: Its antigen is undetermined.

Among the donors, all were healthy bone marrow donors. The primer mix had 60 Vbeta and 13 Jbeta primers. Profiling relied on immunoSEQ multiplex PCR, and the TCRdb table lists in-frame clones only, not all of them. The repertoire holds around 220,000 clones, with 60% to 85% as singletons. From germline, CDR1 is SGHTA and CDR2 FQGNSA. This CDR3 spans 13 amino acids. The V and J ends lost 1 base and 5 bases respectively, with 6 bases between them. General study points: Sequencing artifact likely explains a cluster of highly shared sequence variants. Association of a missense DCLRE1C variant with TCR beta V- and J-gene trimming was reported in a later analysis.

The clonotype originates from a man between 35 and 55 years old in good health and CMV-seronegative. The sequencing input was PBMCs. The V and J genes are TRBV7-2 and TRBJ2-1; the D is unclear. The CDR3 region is CASSLEYNNEQFF. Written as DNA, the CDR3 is TGTGCCAGCAGCTTAGAGTACAACAATGAGCAGTTCTTC.